A selection of T cell receptor beta chains follows, all from one sample in a study of blood T cell repertoires in COVID-19. Method: immunoSEQ multiplex PCR; TCRdb's copy keeps in-frame clones and lacks some. This sample has 75,000 to 90,000 clones; roughly 87% occur once, and the top ten carry 5% to 7%. Sequencing was carried out using peripheral blood. All receptors derive from a man aged 18 to 29 with COVID-19, enrolled during active disease. Both conserved end residues are part of each CDR3. A D gene is named only where the DNA matches it firmly. The size field is filled for only some rows; it gives once, few, many or a size class.

d_gene	len	v_gene	abundance	j_gene	CDR3aa	CDR3nt
.	14	TRBV30	.	TRBJ2-6	CASHSRAGANVLTF	TGTGCCTCCCATAGCAGGGCTGGGGCCAACGTCCTGACTTTC
.	13	TRBV3-1/TRBV3-2	.	TRBJ1-5	CASSPTGNQPQHF	TGTGCCAGCAGCCCTACAGGGAATCAGCCCCAGCATTTT
.	15	TRBV28	.	TRBJ1-1	CASSLWSGENTEAFF	TGTGCCAGCAGTTTATGGTCGGGGGAGAACACTGAAGCTTTCTTT
TRBD1	14	TRBV19	.	TRBJ1-1	CASSQGARGTEAFF	TGTGCCAGTAGCCAGGGGGCGCGGGGCACTGAAGCTTTCTTT
.	18	TRBV4-1	.	TRBJ1-5	CASSQDQPGFYSNQPQHF	TGCGCCAGCAGCCAAGATCAGCCGGGGTTCTATAGCAATCAGCCCCAGCATTTT
.	12	TRBV3-1/TRBV3-2	.	TRBJ1-1	CASSQDRSRAFF	TGTGCCAGCAGCCAAGATAGGAGTCGGGCTTTCTTT
.	14	TRBV6-4	.	TRBJ1-2	CASSRPGSLGGYTF	TGTGCCAGCTCCCGACCCGGCTCCCTAGGTGGCTACACCTTC
.	14	TRBV5-4	.	TRBJ1-2	CASSLDPLGGGYTF	TGTGCCAGCAGCTTGGACCCCCTGGGGGGTGGCTACACCTTC
.	15	TRBV4-3	.	TRBJ2-7	CASSQSSGVPYEQYF	TGCGCCAGCAGCCAATCGTCGGGGGTCCCCTACGAGCAGTACTTC
.	16	TRBV4-1	.	TRBJ2-7	CASSQGIPAGSYEQYF	TGCGCCAGCAGCCAAGGGATCCCCGCGGGGTCCTACGAGCAGTACTTC
.	15	TRBV7-2	.	TRBJ2-1	CASSFNSGSYNEQFF	TGTGCCAGCAGCTTTAACAGCGGGTCCTACAATGAGCAGTTCTTC
TRBD1	15	TRBV7-6	.	TRBJ1-2	CASSPGPGQNYGYTF	TGTGCCAGCAGCCCCGGCCCGGGACAGAACTATGGCTACACCTTC
.	14	TRBV25-1	.	TRBJ1-5	CASQQTGSDQPQHF	TGTGCCAGCCAACAGACGGGATCGGATCAGCCCCAGCATTTT
.	16	TRBV5-1	few	TRBJ2-7	CASSLAMVAGAYEQYF	TGCGCCAGCAGCTTGGCCATGGTTGCAGGCGCCTACGAGCAGTACTTC
.	13	TRBV5-1	.	TRBJ2-7	CASSGDEGYEQYF	TGCGCCAGCAGCGGGGATGAGGGCTACGAGCAGTACTTC
.	15	TRBV5-1	.	TRBJ1-2	CASSTRPGQDYGYTF	TGCGCCAGCAGCACCAGACCGGGACAAGACTATGGCTACACCTTC
TRBD1	14	TRBV4-3	.	TRBJ1-2	CASSLRTGNYGYTF	TGCGCCAGCAGCCTCAGGACAGGCAACTATGGCTACACCTTC
TRBD1	18	TRBV5-1	.	TRBJ1-2	CASSFLRDRGPSNYGYTF	TGCGCCAGCAGCTTCCTCCGGGACAGGGGGCCAAGTAACTATGGCTACACCTTC
TRBD2	16	TRBV7-2	.	TRBJ2-3	CASSLRREGLPDTQYF	TGTGCCAGCAGCTTAAGGCGGGAGGGCCTCCCAGATACGCAGTATTTT
TRBD2	14	TRBV9	.	TRBJ2-7	CASSPAGSSYEQYF	TGTGCCAGCAGCCCAGCGGGGAGCTCCTACGAGCAGTACTTC
.	14	TRBV9	.	TRBJ2-2	CASSGEGNTGELFF	TGTGCCAGCAGCGGAGAGGGGAACACCGGGGAGCTGTTTTTT
.	14	TRBV6-5	once	TRBJ2-1	CASSYTGSYNEQFF	TGTGCCAGCAGTTACACGGGCTCCTACAATGAGCAGTTCTTC
TRBD1	14	TRBV14	.	TRBJ2-7	CASSRGQGPYEQYF	TGTGCCAGCAGCCGTGGACAGGGGCCCTACGAGCAGTACTTC
.	13	TRBV7-2	.	TRBJ1-2	CASSLDGGYGYTF	TGTGCCAGCAGCTTAGATGGGGGGTATGGCTACACCTTC